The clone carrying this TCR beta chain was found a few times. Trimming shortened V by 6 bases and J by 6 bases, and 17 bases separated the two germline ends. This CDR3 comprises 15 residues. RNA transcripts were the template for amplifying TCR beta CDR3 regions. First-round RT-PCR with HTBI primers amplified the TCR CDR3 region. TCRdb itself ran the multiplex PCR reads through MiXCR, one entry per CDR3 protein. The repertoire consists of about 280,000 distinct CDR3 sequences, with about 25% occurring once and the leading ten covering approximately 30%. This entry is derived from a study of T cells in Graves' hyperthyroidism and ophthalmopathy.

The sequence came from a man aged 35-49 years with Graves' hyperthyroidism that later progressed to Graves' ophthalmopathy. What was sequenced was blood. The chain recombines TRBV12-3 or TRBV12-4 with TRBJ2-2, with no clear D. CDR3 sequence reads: CASRPLGIWAGELFF. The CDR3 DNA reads TGTGCCAGCAGACCCCTAGGGATTTGGGCCGGGGAGCTGTTTTTT.